This TCR beta chain appears in the sequencing data of a study of CD8 T cells in ankylosing spondylitis. MiXCR was run by TCRdb on the 5' RACE reads, yielding one entry per CDR3 protein. Here the sample spans around 6,100 distinct CDR3 sequences, approximately 2.1% being singletons. V lost 3 bases to trimming and J lost 4 bases; unmatched junction nucleotides: 4. Germline loops: CDR1 SGDLS, CDR2 YYNGEE. There are 16 residues in the CDR3. The table lists this clonotype with many counts. This clonotype originated in a male donor with ankylosing spondylitis or in good health (not recorded which). This sequence joins TRBV9 and TRBJ2-5, with 15 bases aligning to TRBD2. The sequenced sample was blood, either unsorted or a sorted T cell fraction (not recorded which). CDR3 DNA: TGTGCCAGCAGCGCCGGACTAGCGGGAGGGGGAGAGACCCAGTACTTC. Amino acids: CASSAGLAGGGETQYF.